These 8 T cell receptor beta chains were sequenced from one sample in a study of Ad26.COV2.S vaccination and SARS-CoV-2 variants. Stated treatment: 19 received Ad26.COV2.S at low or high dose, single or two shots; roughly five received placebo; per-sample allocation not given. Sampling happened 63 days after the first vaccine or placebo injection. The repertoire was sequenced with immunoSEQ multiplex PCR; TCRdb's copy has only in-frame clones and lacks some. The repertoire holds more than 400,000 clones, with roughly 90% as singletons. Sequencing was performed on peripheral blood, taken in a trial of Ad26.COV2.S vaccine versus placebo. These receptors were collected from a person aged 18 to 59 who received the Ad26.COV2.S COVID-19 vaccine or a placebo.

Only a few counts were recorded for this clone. The CDR3 bases are TGTGCCACCGCCCCGGACCCGGGTGAAAAACTGTTTTTT. It specifies CATAPDPGEKLFF. This chain links TRBV6-5 with TRBJ1-4; unclear D gene. This CDR3 has 13 amino acids. Per germline, CDR1 MNHEY and CDR2 SVGAGI. V lost 10 bases to trimming and J lost 7 bases, with 16 bases between them.

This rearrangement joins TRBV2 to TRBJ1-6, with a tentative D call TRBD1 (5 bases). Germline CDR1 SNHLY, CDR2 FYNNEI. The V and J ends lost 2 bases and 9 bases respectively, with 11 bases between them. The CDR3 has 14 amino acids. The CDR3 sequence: CASSEWQGFSPLHF. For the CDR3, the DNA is TGTGCCAGCAGTGAATGGCAGGGTTTTTCACCCCTCCACTTT.

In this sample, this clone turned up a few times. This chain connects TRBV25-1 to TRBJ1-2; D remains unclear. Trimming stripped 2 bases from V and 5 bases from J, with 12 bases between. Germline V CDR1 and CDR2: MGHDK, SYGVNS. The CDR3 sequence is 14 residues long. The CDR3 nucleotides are TGTGCCAGCAGTGAAGGAGGTTCTAGGTATGGCTACACCTTC. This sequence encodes CASSEGGSRYGYTF.

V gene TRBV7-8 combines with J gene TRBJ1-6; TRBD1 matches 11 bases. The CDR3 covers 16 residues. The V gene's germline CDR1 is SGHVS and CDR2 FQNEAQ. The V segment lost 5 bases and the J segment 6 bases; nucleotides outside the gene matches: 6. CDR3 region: CASSPLDRGPNSPLHF. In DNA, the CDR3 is TGTGCCAGCAGCCCCCTGGACAGGGGGCCTAATTCACCCCTCCACTTT.

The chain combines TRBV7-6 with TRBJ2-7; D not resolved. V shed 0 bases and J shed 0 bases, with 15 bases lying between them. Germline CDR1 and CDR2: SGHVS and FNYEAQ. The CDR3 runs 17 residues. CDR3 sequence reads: CASSLASQAVPSYEQYF. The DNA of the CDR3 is TGTGCCAGCAGCTTAGCTTCCCAGGCCGTACCCTCCTACGAGCAGTACTTC.

CDR3 nucleotide sequence: TGCGCCAGCAGCAGATTAGCGGGAGTGAGCACCGGGGAGCTGTTTTTT. Translation gives CASSRLAGVSTGELFF. The J gene is TRBJ2-2, the V gene TRBV4-3, with 9 positions matching TRBD2. Trimming cost V 5 bases and J 4 bases; bases outside gene matches: 8. The CDR3 runs to 16 residues. Germline assignment: CDR1 LGHNA and CDR2 YSLEER.

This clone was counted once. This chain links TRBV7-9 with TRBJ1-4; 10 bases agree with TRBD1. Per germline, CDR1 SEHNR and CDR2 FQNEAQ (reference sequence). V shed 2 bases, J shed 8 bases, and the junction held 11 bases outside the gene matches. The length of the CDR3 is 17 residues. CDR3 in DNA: TGTGCCAGCAGCTTATCGACAGGGGGCTTTTTCTGGGAAAAACTGTTTTTT. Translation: CASSLSTGGFFWEKLFF. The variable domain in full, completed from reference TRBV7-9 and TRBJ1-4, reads DTGVSQNPRHKITKRGQNVTFRCDPISEHNRLYWYRQTLGQGPEFLTYFQNEAQLEKSRLLSDRFSAERPKGSFSTLEIQRTEQGDSAMYLCASSLSTGGFFWEKLFFGSGTQLSVL.

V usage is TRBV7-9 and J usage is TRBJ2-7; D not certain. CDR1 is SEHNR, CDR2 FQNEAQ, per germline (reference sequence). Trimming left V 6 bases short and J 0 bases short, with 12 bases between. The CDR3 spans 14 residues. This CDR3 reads CASSLPGNSYEQYF. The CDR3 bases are TGTGCCAGCAGTCTTCCGGGCAACTCCTACGAGCAGTACTTC. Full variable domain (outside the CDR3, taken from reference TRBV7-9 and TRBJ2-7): DTGVSQNPRHKITKRGQNVTFRCDPISEHNRLYWYRQTLGQGPEFLTYFQNEAQLEKSRLLSDRFSAERPKGSFSTLEIQRTEQGDSAMYLCASSLPGNSYEQYFGPGTRLTVT.